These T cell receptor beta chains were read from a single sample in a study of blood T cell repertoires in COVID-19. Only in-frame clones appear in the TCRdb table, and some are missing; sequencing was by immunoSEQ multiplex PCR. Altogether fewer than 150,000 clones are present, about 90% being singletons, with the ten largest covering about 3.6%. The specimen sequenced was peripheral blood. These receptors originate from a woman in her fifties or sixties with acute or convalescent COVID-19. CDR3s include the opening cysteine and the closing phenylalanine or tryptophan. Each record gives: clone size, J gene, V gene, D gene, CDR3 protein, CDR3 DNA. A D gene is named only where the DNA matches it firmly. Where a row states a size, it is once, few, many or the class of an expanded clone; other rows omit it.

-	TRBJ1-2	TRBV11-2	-	CASSPGVHPNYGYTF	TGTGCCAGCAGCCCCGGGGTCCATCCTAACTATGGCTACACCTTC
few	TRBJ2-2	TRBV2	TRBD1	CASRFRGTGELFF	TGTGCCAGCAGGTTCAGGGGGACCGGGGAGCTGTTTTTT
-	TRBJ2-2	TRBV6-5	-	CASSYSPRNTGELFF	TGTGCCAGCAGTTACTCCCCTAGAAACACCGGGGAGCTGTTTTTT
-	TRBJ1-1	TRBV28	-	CASSYRMNTEAFF	TGTGCCAGCAGTTACAGGATGAACACTGAAGCTTTCTTT
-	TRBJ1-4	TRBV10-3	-	CAINSGPNEKLFF	TGTGCCATCAACAGTGGCCCTAATGAAAAACTGTTTTTT
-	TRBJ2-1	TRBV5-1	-	CASSLEAQGFGHEQFF	TGCGCCAGCAGCTTGGAAGCCCAGGGCTTTGGGCATGAGCAGTTCTTC
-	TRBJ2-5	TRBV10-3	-	CATGTGGETQYF	TGTGCCACCGGGACTGGCGGAGAGACCCAGTACTTC
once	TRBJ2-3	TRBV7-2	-	CASSFISVGTDTQYF	TGTGCCAGCAGCTTTATCTCAGTGGGCACAGATACGCAGTATTTT
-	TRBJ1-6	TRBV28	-	CASSLGQTGSPLHF	TGTGCCAGCAGTCTCGGACAAACCGGCTCACCCCTCCACTTT
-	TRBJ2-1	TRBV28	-	CASRDSSSYNEQFF	TGTGCCAGCAGAGATAGCAGCTCCTACAATGAGCAGTTCTTC
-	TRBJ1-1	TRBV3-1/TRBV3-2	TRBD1	CASSSRDREAFF	TGTGCCAGCAGCTCCCGGGACAGAGAAGCTTTCTTT
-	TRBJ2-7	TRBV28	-	CASTRGLLTVKADEQYF	TGTGCCAGCACCAGGGGCCTACTAACAGTCAAAGCGGACGAGCAGTACTTC
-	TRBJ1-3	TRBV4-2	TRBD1	CASEIQGASGNTIYF	TGTGCCAGCGAAATACAGGGGGCTTCTGGAAACACCATATATTTT
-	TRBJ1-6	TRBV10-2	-	CASSEPAGNSPLHF	TGCGCCAGCAGTGAGCCTGCGGGGAATTCACCCCTCCACTTT
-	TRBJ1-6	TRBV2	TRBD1	CASSVTGVYRGSPLHF	TGTGCCAGCAGTGTTACAGGCGTTTACAGGGGTTCACCCCTCCACTTT
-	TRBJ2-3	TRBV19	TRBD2	CASSETSGLTDTQYF	TGTGCCAGTAGTGAGACTAGCGGGTTAACAGATACGCAGTATTTT
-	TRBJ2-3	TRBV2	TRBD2	CAPRLAGSTDTQYF	TGTGCCCCCCGACTAGCGGGTAGCACAGATACGCAGTATTTT
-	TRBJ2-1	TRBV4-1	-	CASSQEAGVHYNEQFF	TGCGCCAGCAGCCAAGAAGCGGGTGTACACTACAATGAGCAGTTCTTC
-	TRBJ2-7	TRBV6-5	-	CASRLGAVSSYEQYF	TGTGCCAGCCGGTTAGGGGCCGTTAGCTCCTACGAGCAGTACTTC
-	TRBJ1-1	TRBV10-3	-	CATIGQTRGEAFF	TGTGCCACCATCGGGCAGACGCGGGGGGAAGCTTTCTTT
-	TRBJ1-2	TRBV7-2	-	CASSLHWGLGYTF	TGTGCCAGCAGCTTACACTGGGGCTTAGGCTACACCTTC
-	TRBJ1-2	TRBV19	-	CASSVRLSNYGYTF	TGTGCCAGTAGCGTGAGACTGAGCAACTATGGCTACACCTTC
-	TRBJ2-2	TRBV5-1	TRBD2	CASSFLAGGLTGELFF	TGCGCCAGCAGCTTTCTAGCGGGAGGCCTGACCGGGGAGCTGTTTTTT
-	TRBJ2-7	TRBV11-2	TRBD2	CASSLGPPGGGYYEQYF	TGTGCCAGCAGCTTAGGGCCCCCGGGGGGAGGGTATTACGAGCAGTACTTC
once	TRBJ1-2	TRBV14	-	CASSPSAGTGGYTF	TGTGCCAGCAGCCCCTCGGCGGGGACGGGTGGCTACACCTTC
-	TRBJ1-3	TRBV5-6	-	CASSNLGGVSGNTIYF	TGTGCCAGCAGCAACCTAGGGGGTGTCTCTGGAAACACCATATATTTT